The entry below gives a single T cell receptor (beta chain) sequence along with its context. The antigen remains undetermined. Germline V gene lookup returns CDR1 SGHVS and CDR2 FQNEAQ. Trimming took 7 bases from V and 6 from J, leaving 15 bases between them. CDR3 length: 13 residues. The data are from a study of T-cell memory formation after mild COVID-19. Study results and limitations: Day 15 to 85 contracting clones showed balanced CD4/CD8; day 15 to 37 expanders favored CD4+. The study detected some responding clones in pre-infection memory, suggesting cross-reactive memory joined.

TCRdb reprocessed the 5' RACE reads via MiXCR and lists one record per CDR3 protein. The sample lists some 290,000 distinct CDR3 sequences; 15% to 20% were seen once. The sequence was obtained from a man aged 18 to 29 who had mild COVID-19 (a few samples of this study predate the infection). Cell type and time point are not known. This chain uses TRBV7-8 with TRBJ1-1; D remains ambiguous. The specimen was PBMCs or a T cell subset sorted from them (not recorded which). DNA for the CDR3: TGTGCCAGCACCTCACAGTTTTTCGCTGAAGCTTTCTTT. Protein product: CASTSQFFAEAFF.